This T cell receptor beta chain comes out of a study of identical twins. Whole-study findings and limits: Fewer insertions characterized abundant cord blood beta clonotypes, whereas memory repertoires showed none. Zero-insertion findings could be partly confounded by invariant cells (MAIT and iNKT cells). Those out-of-frame alpha sequences shared by twins showed an excess of low generation probability.

TCRdb re-analysed the 5' RACE reads in MiXCR, keeping a single row per CDR3 protein. The sample shows about 900,000 distinct CDR3 sequences, roughly 12% of them seen only once. This CDR3 is 11 amino acids long. V shed 5 bases and J shed 15 bases, with 14 bases lying between them. Germline V gene lookup returns CDR1 LNHDA and CDR2 SQIVND (reference sequence). A word on this clonotype: Its target is unknown.

The same sample was also used in a study of yellow fever vaccine responses in identical twins. That study reports: Twins reportedly had a vaccine T cell response that seemed partly convergent, partly personalized.

The sample taken for sequencing was PBMCs. The receptor comes from a woman aged 18-29 years in good health. The V gene is TRBV19, the J gene TRBJ1-5; a possible D gene is TRBD1 (6 bases). In DNA, the CDR3 is TGTGCCAGTAGTCGAGTTGGGGGCGTGCATTTT. Protein product: CASSRVGGVHF.